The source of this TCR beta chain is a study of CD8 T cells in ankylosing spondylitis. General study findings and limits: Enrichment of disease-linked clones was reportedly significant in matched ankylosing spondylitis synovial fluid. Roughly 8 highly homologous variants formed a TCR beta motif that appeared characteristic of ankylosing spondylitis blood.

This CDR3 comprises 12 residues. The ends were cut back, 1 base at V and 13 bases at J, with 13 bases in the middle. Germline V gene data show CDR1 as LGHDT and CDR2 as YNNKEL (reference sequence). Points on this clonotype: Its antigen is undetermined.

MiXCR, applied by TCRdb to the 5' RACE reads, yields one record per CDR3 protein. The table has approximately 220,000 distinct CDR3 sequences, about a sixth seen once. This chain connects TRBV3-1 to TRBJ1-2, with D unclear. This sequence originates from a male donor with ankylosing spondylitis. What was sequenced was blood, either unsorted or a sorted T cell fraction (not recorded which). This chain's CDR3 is CASSQAVVDLTF. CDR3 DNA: TGTGCCAGCAGCCAAGCGGTAGTAGACCTCACCTTC. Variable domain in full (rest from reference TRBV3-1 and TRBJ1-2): DTAVSQTPKYLVTQMGNDKSIKCEQNLGHDTMYWYKQDSKKFLKIMFSYNNKELIINETVPNRFSPKSPDKAHLNLHINSLELGDSAVYFCASSQAVVDLTFGSGTRLTVV.